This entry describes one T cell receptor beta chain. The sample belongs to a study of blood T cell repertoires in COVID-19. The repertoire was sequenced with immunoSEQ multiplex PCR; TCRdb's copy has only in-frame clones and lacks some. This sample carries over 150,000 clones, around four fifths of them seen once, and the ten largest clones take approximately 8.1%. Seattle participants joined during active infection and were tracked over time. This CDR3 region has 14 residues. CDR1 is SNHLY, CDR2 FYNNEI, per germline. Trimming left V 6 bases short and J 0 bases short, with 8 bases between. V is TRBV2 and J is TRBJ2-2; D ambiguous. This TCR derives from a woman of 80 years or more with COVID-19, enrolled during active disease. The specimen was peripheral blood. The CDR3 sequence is CASRGQANTGELFF. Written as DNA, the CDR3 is TGTGCCAGCAGGGGCCAAGCGAACACCGGGGAGCTGTTTTTT.